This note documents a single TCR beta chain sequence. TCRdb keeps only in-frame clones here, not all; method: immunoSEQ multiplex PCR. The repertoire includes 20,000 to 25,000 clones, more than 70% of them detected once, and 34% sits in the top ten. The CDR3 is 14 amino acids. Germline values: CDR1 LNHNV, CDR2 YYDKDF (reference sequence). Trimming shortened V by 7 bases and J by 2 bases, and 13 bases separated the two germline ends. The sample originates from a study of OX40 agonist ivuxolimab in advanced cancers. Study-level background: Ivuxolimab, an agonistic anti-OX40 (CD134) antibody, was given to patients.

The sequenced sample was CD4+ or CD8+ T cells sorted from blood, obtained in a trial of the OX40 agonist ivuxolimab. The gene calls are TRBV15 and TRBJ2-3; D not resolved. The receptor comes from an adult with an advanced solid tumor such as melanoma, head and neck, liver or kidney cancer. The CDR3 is CATNDGPNTDTQYF. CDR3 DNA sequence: TGTGCCACCAACGACGGACCCAACACAGATACGCAGTATTTT. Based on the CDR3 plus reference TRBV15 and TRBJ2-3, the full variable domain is DAMVIQNPRYQVTQFGKPVTLSCSQTLNHNVMYWYQQKSSQAPKLLFHYYDKDFNNEADTPDNFQSRRPNTSFCFLDIRSPGLGDTAMYLCATNDGPNTDTQYFGPGTRLTVL.